This is a list of T cell receptor beta chains from one sample in a study of OX40 agonist ivuxolimab in advanced cancers. Generated by immunoSEQ multiplex PCR, the TCRdb table keeps only in-frame clones and is missing some. The table shows about 54,000 clones, with approximately 90% occurring only once. The sequencing here drew on CD4+ or CD8+ T cells sorted from blood, taken in a trial of the OX40 agonist ivuxolimab. The source of these receptors is an adult with an advanced solid tumor such as melanoma, head and neck, liver or kidney cancer. The conserved cysteine and the conserved F or W are not part of the CDR3 here. The D gene is left open where the match is weak. For some rows the clone size is stated as once, few or many, or as a class when expanded; others skip it.

J	D	V	size	CDR3
TRBJ2-2	-	TRBV27	-	ASSLYDGGLNTGELF
TRBJ2-5	-	TRBV9	-	ASSAWDFQETQY
-	-	TRBV19	-	ASSGLYEQY
TRBJ1-2	-	TRBV27	-	ASSLTGRNYGYT
TRBJ1-4	-	TRBV5-1	-	ASRPTGFEKLF
TRBJ1-1	TRBD1	TRBV9	-	ASSERGDRGNTEAF
TRBJ1-1	-	TRBV13	-	ASSLSRGEAF
TRBJ1-6	-	TRBV5-4	-	ASSYQGHSPLH
TRBJ2-5	-	TRBV2	-	ASSEETQY
TRBJ2-1	-	TRBV9	few	ASSVGGLSRDEQF
TRBJ2-1	TRBD2	TRBV4-2	-	ASSQEAIPVAGRNEQF
TRBJ2-5	TRBD1	TRBV7-9	-	ASSRGQGGWKTQY
TRBJ1-1	-	TRBV7-9	-	ASSSVVMNTEAF
-	TRBD2	TRBV9	-	ASSETGLDLYEQY
TRBJ2-7	TRBD1	TRBV4-3	-	ASSPGTGTYEQY
TRBJ1-5	TRBD1	TRBV19	-	ASSPTGSSQPQH
TRBJ1-2	-	TRBV29-1	-	SVELWDGLGYT
TRBJ1-2	-	TRBV19	-	ASSMTIPLSNYGYT
TRBJ2-1	-	TRBV7-9	once	ASSWRDTGMV
TRBJ2-1	-	TRBV13	-	ASSLVSRGARNEQF
TRBJ2-7	TRBD2	TRBV28	-	ASSSPLRDYSYEQY
TRBJ2-5	-	TRBV11-2	-	ASSLSEGETQY
TRBJ1-5	-	TRBV27	few	ASSWAVSNQPQH
TRBJ1-1	-	TRBV2	-	ASSDWENTEAF
TRBJ2-2	TRBD2	TRBV28	-	ASSATSGRAINTGELF
TRBJ2-3	TRBD2	TRBV29-1	-	SVWREEQASDTQY
TRBJ2-7	TRBD1	TRBV9	-	ASSGSGTGVDEQY
TRBJ2-1	-	TRBV5-6	once	ASSLGVDQF
TRBJ2-1	-	TRBV7-2	-	ASSFGPPGTYNEQF
TRBJ1-1	-	TRBV9	-	ASSVAPGLNTEAF
TRBJ1-1	-	TRBV6-1	-	ASSLGGVTEAF
TRBJ1-3	-	TRBV19	-	ASSSGVSGNTIY
TRBJ2-7	-	TRBV2	-	ASSDSEFLTYEQY
TRBJ2-1	-	TRBV9	-	ASSRDNYNEQF
TRBJ2-7	-	TRBV7-9	-	ASSSPQGRIVDEQY
TRBJ2-7	TRBD2	TRBV7-9	-	ASRGLAVYEQY
TRBJ1-1	-	TRBV4-1	-	ASSQGTAQMNTEAF